These 29 T cell receptor beta chains were sequenced from one sample in a study of blood T cell repertoires in COVID-19. Method: immunoSEQ multiplex PCR; TCRdb's copy keeps in-frame clones and lacks some. The repertoire consists of more than 150,000 clones, with around 80% occurring once and the leading ten covering less than 3.5%. Sequenced material: peripheral blood. The receptor source for this set is a woman aged 55-69 years with acute or convalescent COVID-19.

The chain is built from TRBV2 and TRBJ1-2; a weak D match, TRBD1 (6 bases). This CDR3 spans 12 amino acids. V was clipped by 4 bases and J by 4 bases, with 7 bases between them. Germline values: CDR1 SNHLY, CDR2 FYNNEI. CDR3 nucleotides: TGTGCCAGCAGTGGGACAGCCTATGGCTACACCTTC. It translates to CASSGTAYGYTF. Full variable domain (rest looked up from reference TRBV2 and TRBJ1-2): EPEVTQTPSHQVTQMGQEVILRCVPISNHLYFYWYRQILGQKVEFLVSFYNNEISEKSEIFDDQFSVERPDGSNFTLKIRSTKLEDSAMYFCASSGTAYGYTFGSGTRLTVV.

This clone was counted only a few times. This chain uses TRBV28 with TRBJ1-2, with TRBD1 identical over 8 bases. This CDR3 is built from 13 residues. Trimming removed 5 bases from V and 3 bases from J; junction bases left unmatched: 2. Germline V gene lookup returns CDR1 MDHEN and CDR2 SYDVKM. The CDR3 loop is CASSADRDYGYTF. CDR3 bases: TGTGCCAGCAGTGCGGACAGGGACTATGGCTACACCTTC.

The chain joins TRBV14 to TRBJ2-3; no firm D call. V gave up 2 bases and J gave up 0 bases, with 9 bases separating them. The V gene's germline CDR1 is SGHDN and CDR2 FVKESK. CDR3 length: 15 residues. CDR3 bases: TGTGCCAGCAGCCAAATCGCGATTAGCACAGATACGCAGTATTTT. Its protein product is CASSQIAISTDTQYF.

The genes are TRBV28 and TRBJ2-7; tentative D call: TRBD1 (5 bases). V shed 5 bases and J shed 1 base, with 12 bases lying between them. Germline V gene sequence: CDR1 MDHEN, CDR2 SYDVKM. The CDR3 is 14 residues long. The CDR3 region is CASSTRRGSYEQYF. CDR3 sequence (DNA): TGTGCCAGCAGTACAAGAAGGGGTTCCTACGAGCAGTACTTC.

This clone was found many times. V and J are TRBV9 and TRBJ1-2; unclear D gene. V lost 2 bases, J lost 2 bases, and 13 bases lay in between. This CDR3 is 15 amino acids long. Germline assignment: CDR1 SGDLS and CDR2 YYNGEE. The CDR3: CASSVSKTENYGYTF. The CDR3 DNA follows: TGTGCCAGCAGCGTTAGTAAAACAGAAAACTATGGCTACACCTTC.

This clone showed up just once. J is TRBJ2-2 and V is TRBV28; possibly TRBD2 for D (6 bases). Germline V gene lookup returns CDR1 MDHEN and CDR2 SYDVKM. The CDR3 is made up of 14 amino acids. The V gene lost 3 bases and the J gene lost 6 bases, with 11 bases spanning the gap. DNA for the CDR3: TGTGCCAGCAGTTTGACTAGTCGCCCCGGGGAGCTGTTTTTT. This gives the protein CASSLTSRPGELFF. The whole variable domain, filled in from reference TRBV28 and TRBJ2-2, reads DVKVTQSSRYLVKRTGEKVFLECVQDMDHENMFWYRQDPGLGLRLIYFSYDVKMKEKGDIPEGYSVSREKKERFSLILESASTNQTSMYLCASSLTSRPGELFFGEGSRLTVL.

CDR3 in amino acids: CASSALQGNYGYTF. As DNA, the CDR3 is TGTGCCAGCTCAGCCCTACAGGGTAACTATGGCTACACCTTC. The chain joins TRBV18 to TRBJ1-2, with D perhaps TRBD1 (6 bases). Trimming took off 5 bases at V and 1 base at J, with 11 bases between the two ends. Germline V CDR1 and CDR2: KGHSH, LQKENI. There are 14 residues in the CDR3.

V and J are TRBV3-1 (or the pseudogene TRBV3-2) and TRBJ1-4; D perhaps matches TRBD1 (5 bases). V shed 2 bases and J shed 8 bases, with 12 bases lying between them. The CDR3 loop spans 14 amino acids. Germline CDR1 and CDR2: LGHDT and YNNKEL (reference sequence). Written as DNA, the CDR3 is TGTGCCAGCAGCCAATCGGGGGGTTTAGAAAAACTGTTTTTT. It specifies CASSQSGGLEKLFF.

This sequence joins TRBV4-2 and TRBJ2-3; D is ambiguous. Between the trimmed V and J ends, which lost 3 bases and 4 bases, there was a span of 8 bases. Germline loops: CDR1 LGHNA, CDR2 YNFKEQ. There are 13 residues in the CDR3. The CDR3 region is CASSHPSADTQYF. In nucleotides, the CDR3 is TGTGCCAGCAGCCACCCCTCAGCAGATACGCAGTATTTT.

The chain is built from TRBV7-2 and TRBJ1-1; 8 bases map to TRBD1. Germline V CDR1 and CDR2: SGHTA, FQGNSA. The CDR3 is made up of 15 amino acids. Germline trimming cut 3 bases from V and 1 base from J; bases unmatched to any gene: 4. Written as DNA, the CDR3 is TGTGCCAGCAGCTTTTCTACAGGGGGGAACACTGAAGCTTTCTTT. Amino acid sequence: CASSFSTGGNTEAFF.

The table lists this clone with a few counts. The chain carries TRBV5-4 and TRBJ1-2; D might be TRBD1 (6 bases). Germline CDR1 is SGHNT and CDR2 is YYREEE (reference sequence). The CDR3 loop spans 14 amino acids. Trimming pared 0 bases from V and 2 bases from J, leaving 8 bases between. In DNA form, the CDR3 reads TGTGCCAGCAGCTTGGCTGGGGGCAACTATGGCTACACCTTC. Encoded protein: CASSLAGGNYGYTF.

The V gene is TRBV11-2, the J gene TRBJ2-2; 8 nucleotides line up with TRBD1. The CDR3 is made up of 13 amino acids. V shed 3 bases and J 7 bases; nucleotides not matched to a gene: 1. Germline loops: CDR1 SGHAT, CDR2 FQNNGV. CDR3 nucleotides: TGTGCCAGCAGCTTCGGACAGGGCGGGGAGCTGTTTTTT. Residues: CASSFGQGGELFF.

This chain links TRBV24-1 with TRBJ1-2; 7 nucleotides match TRBD1. The CDR3 consists of 13 residues. Germline V gives CDR1 KGHDR, CDR2 SFDVKD. With 9 bases clipped from V and 1 base from J, the junction kept 4 bases outside the gene matches. CDR3 sequence reads: CATGNRGNYGYTF. CDR3 nucleotides: TGTGCCACCGGAAACAGGGGTAACTATGGCTACACCTTC.

A few counts support this clone. The rearrangement links TRBV5-1 to TRBJ1-2, with a possible D match to TRBD1 (5 bases). The CDR3 is 12 amino acids. Deletions cut 4 bases from V and 5 bases from J, with 9 bases between. Looked up from germline, CDR1 is SGHRS and CDR2 is YFSETQ. CDR3 amino acids: CASSRDSYGYTF. CDR3 coding DNA: TGCGCCAGCAGCCGTGACAGTTATGGCTACACCTTC.

The V gene is TRBV2, the J gene TRBJ2-4; 10 bases align to TRBD1. The CDR3 runs 16 residues. CDR1 and CDR2 (germline): SNHLY, FYNNEI. V shed 6 bases and J 8 bases; nucleotides not matched to a gene: 13. CDR3 bases: TGTGCCAGCAGGGACCAGTCGACAGGGGGCATGGACATTCAGTACTTC. Encoded protein: CASRDQSTGGMDIQYF.

As concerns this clone: The junction does not match germline at one end; this may be a read error. V usage is TRBV11-3 and J usage is TRBJ2-2; possibly TRBD1 for D (6 bases). The CDR3 consists of 15 residues. CDR1 SGHNT and CDR2 YENEEA come from the germline V gene. The CDR3 nucleotides read TGTGCCAGCAGCCTAGATACAGGGATCACCGGGGAGCTGTTTTTT. Translated, it gives CASSLDTGITGELFF.

This clone has a single count. Germline is not matched at one junction end, which may reflect a read error. The DNA for the CDR3 is TGTGCTAGCAGCTTAGTGGGACAGGGAAAGGAGACCCAGTACTTC. It codes for CASSLVGQGKETQYF. The gene calls are TRBV7-7 and TRBJ2-5; 9 nucleotides line up with TRBD1. Germline CDR1 and CDR2: SSHAT and FNYEAQ (reference sequence). The CDR3 sequence is 15 residues long.

This clone occurred once. V gene TRBV7-6 combines with J gene TRBJ2-1, with D possibly matching TRBD1 (7 bases). Trimming removed 5 bases at V and 5 bases at J, with 19 bases between. This CDR3 has 16 residues. Per germline, CDR1 SGHVS and CDR2 FNYEAQ. CDR3 nucleotides: TGTGCCAGCAGCGCCCAGGGGGGTTGGGGGAACAATGAGCAGTTCTTC. Translated, it gives CASSAQGGWGNNEQFF.

The V call is TRBV19, the J call TRBJ1-4; D is uncertain. V shed 2 bases and J shed 0 bases, with 10 bases lying between them. The CDR3 runs 16 residues. Per germline, CDR1 LNHDA and CDR2 SQIVND (reference sequence). CDR3 sequence reads: CASSIPGGTTNEKLFF. In nucleotides, the CDR3 is TGTGCCAGTAGTATACCTGGCGGAACAACTAATGAAAAACTGTTTTTT.

The chain is built from TRBV30 and TRBJ2-7; 10 nucleotides match TRBD2. The CDR3 loop spans 17 amino acids. Germline CDR1 is GTSNPN and CDR2 is SVGIG (reference sequence). The ends lost 3 bases at V and 0 bases at J; junction bases unmatched: 11. As DNA, the CDR3 is TGTGCCTGGAGCCGATTTCGCCTAGCGGGGGCCTCCTACGAGCAGTACTTC. Amino acids: CAWSRFRLAGASYEQYF.

The chain combines TRBV19 with TRBJ1-5; TRBD1 agrees at 7 bases. The germline V gene encodes CDR1 LNHDA and CDR2 SQIVND (reference sequence). CDR3 length: 18 amino acids. J was trimmed by 1 base and V by 2 bases; bases with no gene match: 11. The CDR3 spells CASSIRGLGTASNQPQHF. In nucleotides, the CDR3 is TGTGCCAGTAGTATAAGGGGGTTGGGGACAGCGAGCAATCAGCCCCAGCATTTT.

This chain connects TRBV12-3 or TRBV12-4 to TRBJ1-2, with D possibly TRBD1 on 5 matching bases. The CDR3 has 13 residues. V was trimmed by 1 base and J by 4 bases, leaving 7 bases between them. The CDR3 region has the DNA TGTGCCAGCAGTTTAGGACAGTCCTATGGCTACACCTTC. This gives the protein CASSLGQSYGYTF.

The chain links TRBV7-8 to TRBJ2-3, with 9 positions matching TRBD2. CDR3 length: 18 amino acids. CDR1 and CDR2 (germline): SGHVS, FQNEAQ. The ends lost 5 bases at V and 2 bases at J; junction bases unmatched: 14. As DNA, the CDR3 is TGTGCCAGCAGCGGATTAATCGGGCTAGCGGGGTTCACAGATACGCAGTATTTT. Residues: CASSGLIGLAGFTDTQYF. Full variable domain (missing parts from reference TRBV7-8 and TRBJ2-3): GAGVSQSPRYKVAKRGQDVALRCDPISGHVSLFWYQQALGQGPEFLTYFQNEAQLDKSGLPSDRFFAERPEGSVSTLKIQRTQQEDSAVYLCASSGLIGLAGFTDTQYFGPGTRLTVL.

With respect to this clone: Sequence at one end of the junction differs from germline and may be a read error. The chain joins TRBV6-9 to TRBJ1-5; D uncertain. The germline V gene encodes CDR1 MNHGY and CDR2 SVAAGI. The CDR3 is 18 residues long. In DNA form, the CDR3 reads TGTGCCAGAAGTTATTATTATTCAGGAGGGTGGGGAAATCAGCCCCAGCATTTT. Translated, it gives CARSYYYSGGWGNQPQHF.

The rearrangement links TRBV7-2 to TRBJ1-6; D possibly corresponds to TRBD1 (5 bases). In germline, CDR1 is SGHTA, CDR2 FQGNSA. V was shortened by 6 bases and J by 7 bases, with 16 bases between the two germline ends. The CDR3 runs to 15 residues. In DNA form, the CDR3 reads TGTGCCAGCAGTCCAGTGGGGGGAGGAAATTCACCCCTCCACTTT. Protein product: CASSPVGGGNSPLHF.

The chain links TRBV27 to TRBJ2-5; D gene uncertain. Per the germline V gene, CDR1 is MNHEY and CDR2 is SMNVEV (reference sequence). The CDR3 has 16 residues. Trimming cost V 2 bases and J 0 bases, with 13 bases left between them. The CDR3 loop reads CASSLRGALYQETQYF. CDR3 in DNA: TGTGCCAGCAGTTTAAGAGGAGCACTCTACCAAGAGACCCAGTACTTC.

This clone was counted once. This chain uses TRBV3-1 (or the pseudogene TRBV3-2) with TRBJ2-7; a possible D gene is TRBD1 (6 bases). The CDR3 is 15 amino acids. Germline V gene lookup returns CDR1 LGHDT and CDR2 YNNKEL (reference sequence). The V end lost 1 base, the J end lost 3 bases, and 13 bases lay between the germline ends. This CDR3 reads CASSQGRGQYYEQYF. DNA for the CDR3: TGTGCCAGCAGCCAAGGCAGGGGTCAGTACTACGAGCAGTACTTC.

This chain connects TRBV2 to TRBJ2-3, with 8 bases that match TRBD1. V gave up 6 bases and J gave up 2 bases; unmatched junction bases: 7. The CDR3 is 15 residues long. Germline lookup yields CDR1 SNHLY and CDR2 FYNNEI. The CDR3 DNA is TGTGCCAGCAGGGGGGACAGGTTCTTCACAGATACGCAGTATTTT. Translation: CASRGDRFFTDTQYF.

The V call is TRBV11-3, the J call TRBJ1-4; D gene ambiguous. Germline-derived CDR1 and CDR2 are SGHNT and YENEEA. Trimming cost V 3 bases and J 4 bases, with 6 bases left between them. The CDR3 is 13 residues long. CDR3: CASSLRINEKLFF. CDR3 DNA: TGTGCCAGCAGCTTGCGTATTAATGAAAAACTGTTTTTT. The full variable domain, with the rest looked up from reference TRBV11-3 and TRBJ1-4, is EAGVVQSPRYKIIEKKQPVAFWCNPISGHNTLYWYLQNLGQGPELLIRYENEEAVDDSQLPKDRFSAERLKGVDSTLKIQPAELGDSAVYLCASSLRINEKLFFGSGTQLSVL.